This TCR beta chain was recorded in a study of regulatory T cells in long-lasting Graves disease. This clonotype was seen at least ten times. The CDR3 extends over 14 amino acids. Between the trimmed V and J ends, which lost 3 bases and 0 bases, there was a span of 3 bases. Germline V lookup: CDR1 SGHTA, CDR2 FQGTGA. The time point here: persistent/refractory GD, antithyroid drugs over 5 years with positive TRAb. The TCR library was made from RNA extracted from PBMCs. Arm-PCR of CDR3 regions with iRepertoire HTBI primers generated TCR beta libraries. TCRdb recomputed calls from the multiplex PCR reads with MiXCR, one row per CDR3 protein. The table shows 300,000 to 350,000 distinct CDR3 sequences, with about 20% occurring only once.

This chain connects TRBV7-3 to TRBJ2-6; D not resolved. The input for sequencing was peripheral blood mononuclear cells (PBMCs), taken when the disease was refractory, from a patient treated with antithyroid drugs. The source of this sequence is a female donor with Graves disease. This chain's CDR3 is CASSLDSGANVLTF. For the CDR3, the DNA is TGTGCCAGCAGCTTGGACTCTGGGGCCAACGTCCTGACTTTC.